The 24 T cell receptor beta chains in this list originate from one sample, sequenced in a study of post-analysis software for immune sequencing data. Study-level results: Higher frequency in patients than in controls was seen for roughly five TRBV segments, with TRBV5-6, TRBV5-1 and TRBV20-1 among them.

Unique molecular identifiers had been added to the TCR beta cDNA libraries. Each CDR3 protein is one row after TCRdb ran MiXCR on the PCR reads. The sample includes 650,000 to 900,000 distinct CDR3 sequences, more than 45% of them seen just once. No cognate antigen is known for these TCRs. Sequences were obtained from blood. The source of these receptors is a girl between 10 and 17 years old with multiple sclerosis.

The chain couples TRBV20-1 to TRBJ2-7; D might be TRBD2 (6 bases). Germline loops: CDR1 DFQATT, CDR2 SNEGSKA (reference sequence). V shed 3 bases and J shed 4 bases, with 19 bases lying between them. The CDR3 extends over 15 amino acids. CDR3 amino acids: CSARVSAGLGYEQYF. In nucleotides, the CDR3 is TGCAGTGCTAGGGTATCTGCGGGACTCGGATACGAGCAGTACTTC.

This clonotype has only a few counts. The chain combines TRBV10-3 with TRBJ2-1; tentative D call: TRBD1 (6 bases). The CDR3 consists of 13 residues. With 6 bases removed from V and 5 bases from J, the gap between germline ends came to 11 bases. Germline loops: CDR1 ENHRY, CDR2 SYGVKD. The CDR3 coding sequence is TGTGCCATCAGCCGGGACATACACAATGAGCAGTTCTTC. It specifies CAISRDIHNEQFF.

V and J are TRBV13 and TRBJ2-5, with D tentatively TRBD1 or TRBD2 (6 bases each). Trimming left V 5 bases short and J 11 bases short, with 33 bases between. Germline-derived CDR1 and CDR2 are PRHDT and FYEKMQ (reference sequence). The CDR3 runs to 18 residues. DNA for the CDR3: TGTGCCAGCAGCACTCCCGGAAGGGGGACTGGACCCTACAATGAGCAGTACTTC. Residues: CASSTPGRGTGPYNEQYF. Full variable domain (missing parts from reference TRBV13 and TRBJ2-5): AAGVIQSPRHLIKEKRETATLKCYPIPRHDTVYWYQQGPGQDPQFLISFYEKMQSDKGSIPDRFSAQQFSDYHSELNMSSLELGDSALYFCASSTPGRGTGPYNEQYFGPGTRLLVL.

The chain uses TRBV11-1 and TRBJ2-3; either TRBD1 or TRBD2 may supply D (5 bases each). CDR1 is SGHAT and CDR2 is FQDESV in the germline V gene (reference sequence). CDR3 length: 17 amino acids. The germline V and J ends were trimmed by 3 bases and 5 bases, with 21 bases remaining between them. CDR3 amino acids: CASSLEFSGTNGDTQYF. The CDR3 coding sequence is TGTGCCAGCAGCTTGGAATTTTCCGGGACCAACGGAGATACGCAGTATTTT.

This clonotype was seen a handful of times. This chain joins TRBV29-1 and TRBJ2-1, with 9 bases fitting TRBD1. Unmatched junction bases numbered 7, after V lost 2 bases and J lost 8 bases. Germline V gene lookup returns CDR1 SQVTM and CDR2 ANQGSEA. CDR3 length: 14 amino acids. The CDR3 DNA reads TGCAGCGTTGAACGGGTGCGACAGGGGGATGAGCAGTTCTTC. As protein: CSVERVRQGDEQFF.

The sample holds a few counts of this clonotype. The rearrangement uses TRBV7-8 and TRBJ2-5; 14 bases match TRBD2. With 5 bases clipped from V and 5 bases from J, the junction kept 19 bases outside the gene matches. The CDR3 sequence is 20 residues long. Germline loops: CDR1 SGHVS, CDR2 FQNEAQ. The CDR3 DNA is TGTGCCAGCAGCCGATTCCCCGGGACTAGCGGGAGCGGGGGAAGGGAGACCCAGTACTTC. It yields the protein CASSRFPGTSGSGGRETQYF. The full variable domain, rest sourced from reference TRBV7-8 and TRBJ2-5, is GAGVSQSPRYKVAKRGQDVALRCDPISGHVSLFWYQQALGQGPEFLTYFQNEAQLDKSGLPSDRFFAERPEGSVSTLKIQRTQQEDSAVYLCASSRFPGTSGSGGRETQYFGPGTRLLVL.

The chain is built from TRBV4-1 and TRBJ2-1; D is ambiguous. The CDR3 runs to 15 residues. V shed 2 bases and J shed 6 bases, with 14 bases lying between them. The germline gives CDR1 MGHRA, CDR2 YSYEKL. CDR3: CASSQHALVFNEQFF. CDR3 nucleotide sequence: TGCGCCAGCAGCCAACACGCCCTAGTTTTCAATGAGCAGTTCTTC.

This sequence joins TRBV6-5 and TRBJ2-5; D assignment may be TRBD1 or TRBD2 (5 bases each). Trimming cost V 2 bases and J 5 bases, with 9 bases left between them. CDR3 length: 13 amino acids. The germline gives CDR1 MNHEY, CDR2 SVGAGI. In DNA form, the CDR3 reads TGTGCCAGCAGTTACCGGGGCGTCGAGACCCAGTACTTC. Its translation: CASSYRGVETQYF.

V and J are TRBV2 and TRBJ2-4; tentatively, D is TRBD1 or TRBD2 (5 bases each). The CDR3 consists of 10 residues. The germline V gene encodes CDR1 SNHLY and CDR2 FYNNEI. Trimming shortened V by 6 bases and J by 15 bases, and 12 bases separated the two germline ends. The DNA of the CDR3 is TGTGCCAGCAGGGACGTGGGGACGTACTTC. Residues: CASRDVGTYF.

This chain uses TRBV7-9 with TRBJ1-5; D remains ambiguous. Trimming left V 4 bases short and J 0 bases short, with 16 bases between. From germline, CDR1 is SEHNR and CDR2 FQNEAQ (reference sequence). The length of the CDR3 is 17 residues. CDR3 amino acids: CASSSEEDPNSNQPQHF. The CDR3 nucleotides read TGTGCCAGCAGCTCTGAGGAGGACCCCAATAGCAATCAGCCCCAGCATTTT. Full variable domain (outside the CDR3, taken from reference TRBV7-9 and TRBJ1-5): DTGVSQNPRHKITKRGQNVTFRCDPISEHNRLYWYRQTLGQGPEFLTYFQNEAQLEKSRLLSDRFSAERPKGSFSTLEIQRTEQGDSAMYLCASSSEEDPNSNQPQHFGDGTRLSIL.

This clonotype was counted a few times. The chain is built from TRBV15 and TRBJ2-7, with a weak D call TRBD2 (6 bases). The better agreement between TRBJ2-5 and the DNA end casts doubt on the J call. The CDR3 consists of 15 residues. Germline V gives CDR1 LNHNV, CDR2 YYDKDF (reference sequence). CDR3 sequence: CATSRDLWGEETQYF. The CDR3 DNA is TGTGCCACCAGCAGAGATCTCTGGGGGGAGGAGACCCAGTACTTC.

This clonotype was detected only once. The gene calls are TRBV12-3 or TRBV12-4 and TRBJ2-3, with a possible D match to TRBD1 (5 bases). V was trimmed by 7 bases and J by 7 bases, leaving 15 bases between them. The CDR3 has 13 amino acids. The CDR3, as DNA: TGTGCCAGCACTCACACCGACAGACATACGCAGTATTTT. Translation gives CASTHTDRHTQYF.

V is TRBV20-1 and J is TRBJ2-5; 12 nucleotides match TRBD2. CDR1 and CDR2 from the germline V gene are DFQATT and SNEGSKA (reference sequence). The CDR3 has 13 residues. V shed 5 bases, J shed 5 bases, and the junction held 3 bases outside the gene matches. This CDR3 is CSASTSGSETQYF. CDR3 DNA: TGCAGTGCTTCGACTAGCGGGAGCGAGACCCAGTACTTC.

The CDR3 sequence: CSARISGRWYEQYF. The CDR3 region has the DNA TGCAGTGCTAGGATTAGCGGGAGGTGGTATGAGCAGTACTTC. V and J are TRBV20-1 and TRBJ2-5, with 10 bases aligning to TRBD2. CDR1 is DFQATT and CDR2 is SNEGSKA in the germline V gene (reference sequence). CDR3 size: 14 residues. The V segment lost 3 bases and the J segment 11 bases; nucleotides outside the gene matches: 12.

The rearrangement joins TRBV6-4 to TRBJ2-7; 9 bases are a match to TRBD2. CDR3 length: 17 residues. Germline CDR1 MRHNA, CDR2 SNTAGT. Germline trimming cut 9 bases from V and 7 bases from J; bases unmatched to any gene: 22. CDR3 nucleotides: TGTGCCAGTCATAGGGGACTAGCCGGCAGCTCCTACAATGAGCAGTACTTC. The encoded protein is CASHRGLAGSSYNEQYF.

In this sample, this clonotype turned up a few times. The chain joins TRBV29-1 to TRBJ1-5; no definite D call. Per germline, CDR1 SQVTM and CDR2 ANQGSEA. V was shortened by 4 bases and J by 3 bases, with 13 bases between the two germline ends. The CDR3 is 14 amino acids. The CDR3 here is CSVVVSNLNQPQHF. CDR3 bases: TGCAGCGTTGTGGTGTCAAACCTCAATCAGCCCCAGCATTTT.

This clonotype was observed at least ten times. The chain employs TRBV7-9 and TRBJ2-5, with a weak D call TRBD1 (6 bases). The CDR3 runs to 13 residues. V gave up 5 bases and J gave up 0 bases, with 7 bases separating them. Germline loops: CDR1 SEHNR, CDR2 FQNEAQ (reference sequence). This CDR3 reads CASSRTDQETQYF. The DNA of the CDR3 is TGTGCCAGCAGCCGGACAGACCAAGAGACCCAGTACTTC.

The CDR3 DNA follows: TGCAGTGCTAACCGAGGGCAAAATATCTATGGCTACACCTTC. Translated: CSANRGQNIYGYTF. The V and J genes are TRBV20-1 and TRBJ1-2, with D unclear. CDR1 and CDR2 from the germline V gene are DFQATT and SNEGSKA (reference sequence). The CDR3 runs to 14 residues. Trimming took off 4 bases at V and 4 bases at J, with 16 bases between the two ends.

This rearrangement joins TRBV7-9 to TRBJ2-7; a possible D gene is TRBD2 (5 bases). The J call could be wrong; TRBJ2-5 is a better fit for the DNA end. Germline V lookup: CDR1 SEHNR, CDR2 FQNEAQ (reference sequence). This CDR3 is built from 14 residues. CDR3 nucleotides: TGTGCCAGCAGCATCCCCCGAGACGGAGGGACCCAGTACTTC. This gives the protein CASSIPRDGGTQYF.

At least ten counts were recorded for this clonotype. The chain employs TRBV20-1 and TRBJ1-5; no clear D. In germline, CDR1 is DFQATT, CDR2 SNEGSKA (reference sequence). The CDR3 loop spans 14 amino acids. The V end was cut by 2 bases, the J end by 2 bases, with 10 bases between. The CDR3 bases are TGCAGTGCTAGAAACCCCCTCGGCAATCAGCCCCAGCATTTT. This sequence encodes CSARNPLGNQPQHF.

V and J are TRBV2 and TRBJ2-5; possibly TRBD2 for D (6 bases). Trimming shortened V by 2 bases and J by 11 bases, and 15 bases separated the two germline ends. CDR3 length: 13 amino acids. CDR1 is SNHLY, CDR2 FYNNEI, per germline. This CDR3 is CASSERGVFEQYF. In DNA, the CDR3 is TGTGCCAGCAGTGAACGCGGGGTGTTTGAGCAGTACTTC.

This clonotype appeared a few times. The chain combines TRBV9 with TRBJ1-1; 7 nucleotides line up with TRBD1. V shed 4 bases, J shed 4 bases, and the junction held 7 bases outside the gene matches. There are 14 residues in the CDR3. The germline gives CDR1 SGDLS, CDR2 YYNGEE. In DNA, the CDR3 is TGTGCCAGCAGCAACCCGACAGGGATCACTGAAGCTTTCTTT. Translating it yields CASSNPTGITEAFF. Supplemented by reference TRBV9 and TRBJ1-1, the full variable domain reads DSGVTQTPKHLITATGQRVTLRCSPRSGDLSVYWYQQSLDQGLQFLIQYYNGEERAKGNILERFSAQQFPDLHSELNLSSLELGDSALYFCASSNPTGITEAFFGQGTRLTVV.

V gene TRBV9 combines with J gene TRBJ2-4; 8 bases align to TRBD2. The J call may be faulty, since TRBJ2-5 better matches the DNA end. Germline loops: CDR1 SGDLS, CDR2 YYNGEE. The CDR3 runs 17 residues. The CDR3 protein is CASSPSPTSATGETQYF. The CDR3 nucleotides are TGTGCCAGCAGCCCCTCCCCGACTAGCGCCACAGGGGAGACCCAGTACTTC.

As DNA, the CDR3 is TGTGCCAGCGGGAGGGCAGGGCAAGAGACCCAGTACTTC. Translated, it gives CASGRAGQETQYF. This rearrangement joins TRBV6-2 or TRBV6-3 to TRBJ2-5; 7 nucleotides line up with TRBD2. The CDR3 sequence is 13 residues long. V lost 8 bases and J lost 2; bases outside the gene matches: 5. Germline V gene lookup returns CDR1 MNHEY and CDR2 SVGEGT.